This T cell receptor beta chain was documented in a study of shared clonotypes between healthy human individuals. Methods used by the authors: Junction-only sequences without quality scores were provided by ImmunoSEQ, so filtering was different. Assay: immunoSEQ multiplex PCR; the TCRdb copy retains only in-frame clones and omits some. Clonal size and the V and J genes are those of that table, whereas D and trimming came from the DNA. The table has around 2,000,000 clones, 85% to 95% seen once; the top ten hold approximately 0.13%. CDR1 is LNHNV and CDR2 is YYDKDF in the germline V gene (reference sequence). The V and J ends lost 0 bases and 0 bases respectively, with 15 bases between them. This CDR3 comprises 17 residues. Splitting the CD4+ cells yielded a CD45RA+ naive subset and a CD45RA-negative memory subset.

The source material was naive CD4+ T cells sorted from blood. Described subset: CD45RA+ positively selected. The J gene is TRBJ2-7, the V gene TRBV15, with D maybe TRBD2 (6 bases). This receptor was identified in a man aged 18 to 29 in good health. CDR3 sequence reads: CATSRDSGGASSYEQYF. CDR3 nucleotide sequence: TGTGCCACCAGCAGAGATTCTGGAGGGGCAAGCTCCTACGAGCAGTACTTC.